The rows below give T cell receptor beta chains drawn from one sample of a study of blood T cell repertoires in COVID-19. The repertoire was sequenced with immunoSEQ multiplex PCR; TCRdb's copy has only in-frame clones and lacks some. This sample has around 86,000 clones, with around 87% found just once. Material: peripheral blood. These receptors came from an elderly woman with acute or convalescent COVID-19. CDR3s leave out the opening cysteine and the closing phenylalanine or tryptophan. Size tells how often a clone was seen (once, few, many) or the class of an expanded clone, and some rows leave it out.

v_call: TRBV18
cdr3_length: 14
clone_size: once
j_call: TRBJ2-3
cdr3_aa: ASSPPTSGGRDTQY

v_call: TRBV5-1
cdr3_length: 14
clone_size: NA
j_call: TRBJ2-1
cdr3_aa: ASQGRGGGASDEQF

v_call: TRBV3-1/TRBV3-2
cdr3_length: 11
clone_size: NA
j_call: TRBJ2-2
cdr3_aa: ASSLGVTGELF

v_call: TRBV6-5
cdr3_length: 10
clone_size: NA
j_call: TRBJ1-1
cdr3_aa: ASSLVNTEAF

v_call: TRBV7-9
cdr3_length: 13
clone_size: NA
j_call: TRBJ2-7
cdr3_aa: ASSLTGLAGYEQY

v_call: TRBV19
cdr3_length: 15
clone_size: few
j_call: TRBJ2-1
cdr3_aa: ASRTSGGLLSYNEQF

v_call: TRBV3-1/TRBV3-2
cdr3_length: 13
clone_size: NA
j_call: TRBJ1-2
cdr3_aa: ASSQEGTGIYGYT

v_call: TRBV29-1
cdr3_length: 10
clone_size: NA
j_call: TRBJ1-2
cdr3_aa: SATGTGYGYT

v_call: TRBV2
cdr3_length: 15
clone_size: NA
j_call: TRBJ2-2
cdr3_aa: ASSGTSGPTNTGELF

v_call: TRBV11-3
cdr3_length: 11
clone_size: NA
j_call: TRBJ2-7
cdr3_aa: ASSLFRGHEQY

v_call: TRBV5-4
cdr3_length: 12
clone_size: NA
j_call: TRBJ2-2
cdr3_aa: ASRLGQTTGELF

v_call: TRBV18
cdr3_length: 10
clone_size: NA
j_call: TRBJ2-1
cdr3_aa: ASSPIVNEQF

v_call: TRBV24-1
cdr3_length: 11
clone_size: NA
j_call: TRBJ2-3
cdr3_aa: ATSDSLWDTQY

v_call: TRBV5-1
cdr3_length: 15
clone_size: NA
j_call: TRBJ2-6
cdr3_aa: ASSLPVTGSGANVLT

v_call: TRBV21-1
cdr3_length: 11
clone_size: NA
j_call: TRBJ2-7
cdr3_aa: ASSKDRTYEQY

v_call: TRBV11-2
cdr3_length: 14
clone_size: NA
j_call: TRBJ2-3
cdr3_aa: ASSLALAGGADTQY

v_call: TRBV9
cdr3_length: 13
clone_size: NA
j_call: TRBJ1-1
cdr3_aa: ASSVVEALNTEAF

v_call: TRBV30
cdr3_length: 10
clone_size: NA
j_call: TRBJ1-1
cdr3_aa: AWRGQGTEAF

v_call: TRBV5-1
cdr3_length: 13
clone_size: NA
j_call: TRBJ1-1
cdr3_aa: ASSSRGGPNTEAF

v_call: TRBV18
cdr3_length: 13
clone_size: NA
j_call: TRBJ2-7
cdr3_aa: ASSPNGAGTYEQY

v_call: TRBV19
cdr3_length: 13
clone_size: NA
j_call: TRBJ1-4
cdr3_aa: ASSPSGQGYEKLF

v_call: TRBV5-1
cdr3_length: 12
clone_size: NA
j_call: TRBJ2-7
cdr3_aa: ASSLTTASYEQY

v_call: TRBV19
cdr3_length: 15
clone_size: few
j_call: TRBJ2-3
cdr3_aa: ASSVPGLPRGTDTQY

v_call: TRBV3-1/TRBV3-2
cdr3_length: 16
clone_size: NA
j_call: TRBJ1-6
cdr3_aa: ASSGRGPISYINSPLH

v_call: TRBV5-1
cdr3_length: 11
clone_size: once
j_call: TRBJ1-4
cdr3_aa: ASSLEANEKLF

v_call: TRBV28
cdr3_length: 13
clone_size: few
j_call: TRBJ1-5
cdr3_aa: ASRKGVGSNQPQH

v_call: TRBV19
cdr3_length: 12
clone_size: few
j_call: TRBJ2-7
cdr3_aa: ASSISTGVYEQY

v_call: TRBV5-4
cdr3_length: 14
clone_size: once
j_call: TRBJ2-7
cdr3_aa: ASSPGVGTGVYEQY

v_call: TRBV3-1/TRBV3-2
cdr3_length: 13
clone_size: NA
j_call: TRBJ2-1
cdr3_aa: ASSLTGLAGIEQF

v_call: TRBV28
cdr3_length: 15
clone_size: once
j_call: TRBJ2-4
cdr3_aa: ASSLLGTGAIKNIQY

v_call: TRBV15
cdr3_length: 13
clone_size: NA
j_call: TRBJ2-3
cdr3_aa: ATQRTGSRTDTQY

v_call: TRBV5-1
cdr3_length: 12
clone_size: NA
j_call: TRBJ2-7
cdr3_aa: ASSPPDSSYEQY

v_call: TRBV19
cdr3_length: 13
clone_size: few
j_call: TRBJ1-3
cdr3_aa: ASSFTWSSGNTIY

v_call: TRBV4-1
cdr3_length: 15
clone_size: NA
j_call: TRBJ2-3
cdr3_aa: ASSQGSSGVSTDTQY

v_call: TRBV9
cdr3_length: 15
clone_size: NA
j_call: TRBJ1-4
cdr3_aa: ASSTAEGAISNEKLF

v_call: TRBV7-6
cdr3_length: 15
clone_size: NA
j_call: TRBJ2-7
cdr3_aa: ASSAKGGQERSYEQY

v_call: TRBV30
cdr3_length: 14
clone_size: NA
j_call: TRBJ1-5
cdr3_aa: AWSLATGAGNQPQH

v_call: TRBV6-2/TRBV6-3
cdr3_length: 14
clone_size: NA
j_call: TRBJ2-1
cdr3_aa: ASSYHGTPLDNEQF

v_call: TRBV19
cdr3_length: 12
clone_size: NA
j_call: TRBJ1-1
cdr3_aa: ASISTGMNTEAF

v_call: TRBV13
cdr3_length: 11
clone_size: NA
j_call: TRBJ1-1
cdr3_aa: ASSLGGQGRAF

v_call: TRBV18
cdr3_length: 13
clone_size: NA
j_call: TRBJ1-6
cdr3_aa: ASSYYAPDNSPLH

v_call: TRBV19
cdr3_length: 13
clone_size: NA
j_call: TRBJ1-5
cdr3_aa: ASTLGLPYNQPQH

v_call: TRBV19
cdr3_length: 12
clone_size: NA
j_call: TRBJ2-2
cdr3_aa: ASSIKAVTGELF

v_call: TRBV6-5
cdr3_length: 10
clone_size: NA
j_call: NA
cdr3_aa: ASSYVAYEQY

v_call: TRBV10-1
cdr3_length: 12
clone_size: once
j_call: TRBJ2-3
cdr3_aa: ASSNTGTEDTQY

v_call: TRBV5-6
cdr3_length: 12
clone_size: NA
j_call: TRBJ1-1
cdr3_aa: ASSSFRGGTEAF

v_call: TRBV7-6
cdr3_length: 13
clone_size: NA
j_call: TRBJ1-4
cdr3_aa: ASSRGQAPPEKLF

v_call: TRBV2
cdr3_length: 14
clone_size: NA
j_call: TRBJ1-5
cdr3_aa: ASSEASTGFNQPQH

v_call: TRBV10-3
cdr3_length: 13
clone_size: NA
j_call: TRBJ1-1
cdr3_aa: AISEYGKMNTEAF

v_call: TRBV19
cdr3_length: 14
clone_size: once
j_call: TRBJ1-3
cdr3_aa: ASTPRKGDSGNTIY

v_call: TRBV11-3
cdr3_length: 11
clone_size: NA
j_call: TRBJ1-2
cdr3_aa: ASSYTGGDGYT

v_call: TRBV6-2/TRBV6-3
cdr3_length: 12
clone_size: NA
j_call: TRBJ1-1
cdr3_aa: ASSSPSRNTEAF

v_call: TRBV2
cdr3_length: 17
clone_size: NA
j_call: TRBJ2-3
cdr3_aa: ASRRTGGSQLPHTDTQY

v_call: TRBV5-1
cdr3_length: 12
clone_size: few
j_call: TRBJ2-1
cdr3_aa: ASSRSGENNEQF

v_call: TRBV6-5
cdr3_length: 12
clone_size: NA
j_call: TRBJ2-7
cdr3_aa: ASIPRVSSYEQY

v_call: TRBV23-1
cdr3_length: 13
clone_size: NA
j_call: TRBJ1-1
cdr3_aa: ASSQSGDRDTEAF